The clone carrying this T cell receptor (beta chain) has more than one count but fewer than ten. The antigen is unknown. TCRdb analysed the 5' RACE reads with MiXCR anew, one entry per CDR3 protein. The sample carries around 480,000 distinct CDR3 sequences, roughly 15% recorded once. Germline loops: CDR1 LGHDT, CDR2 YNNKEL (reference sequence). This CDR3 comprises 14 residues. V lost 7 bases and J lost 3; bases outside the gene matches: 3. The data stem from a study of CD8 T cells in ankylosing spondylitis. Whole-study findings and limits: A TCR beta motif of under 10 highly homologous variants seemed to mark ankylosing spondylitis blood. Clones linked to the disease showed a CD8+ phenotype. They occurred at relatively low frequencies in peripheral blood.

The source material was blood, either unsorted or a sorted T cell fraction (not recorded which). The chain is built from TRBV3-1 and TRBJ1-6; TRBD1 matches at 7 bases. The receptor was derived from a male donor with ankylosing spondylitis. The CDR3 DNA follows: TGTGCCAGCAACCGACAGGGCTATAATTCACCCCTCCACTTT. Translation: CASNRQGYNSPLHF.